What follows describes a single T cell receptor beta chain. Its antigen specificity is not known. Per-base quality was not reported, and no clone a single base away is much larger than it. The data are from a study of blood T cell repertoires in COVID-19 (dated by TCRdb to between 2020 and 2021). As for the study more broadly: The collaborator samples originated in the United States, Italy and Spain and spanned the acute and convalescent phases of COVID-19. Samples were obtained from the ongoing ImmuneRACE study (first 160 participants) and from 1,254 subjects provided by 6 global collaborators. Where available, HLA class I and class II types were taken from metadata supplied by the sample provider and were not determined by assay-based typing. Subjects who had been exposed to COVID-19, were actively infected with it, or had recovered from it provided the deeply sampled blood TCRbeta repertoires that made up the dataset. The prospective study material was composed of cDNA or gDNA derived from T cells, B-cell-depleted T cells, or PBMCs. The repertoires were released in a freely available public database intended as a resource for research on the immune response to SARS-CoV-2. The sample metadata nearly always contained a de-identified subject ID, COVID-19 status, age in years and sex.

Collaborating institutions collected whole blood in K2EDTA tubes following their own protocols. For TCRbeta analysis, collaborators shipped samples in one of three forms: frozen whole blood, isolated PBMCs, or DNA extracted from either of those sample types. Trimming removed 5 bases from V and 1 base from J; the gene matches leave 5 bases unexplained. From the cysteine up to the phenylalanine, the CDR3 has a length of 16 residues. Of the read, only the CDR3 DNA is kept; its 48 bases are in frame from base 1. CDR1 SGHVS and CDR2 FQNEAQ were looked up in the germline V gene. What the study reported, not specific to this receptor: Clinical and demographic metadata were provided uncurated, with the amount varying by source and participant.

The immunoSEQ Assay, a bias-controlled multiplex PCR, was used to amplify TCRbeta CDR3 regions from genomic DNA. Per the authors' processing: The number of nucleated cells in each sample was estimated by amplification of reference gene primers within the assay. To quantify the absolute abundance of each unique TCRbeta CDR3 rearrangement, sequence reads were collapsed and filtered. For each sample, productive Simpson clonality was calculated by taking the square root of Simpson's diversity index across productive rearrangements. The immuneACCESS repertoire file appears here via TCRdb, limited to in-frame rearrangements. These files lack a portion of the clones; in checked studies, under half of the deficit traces to unresolved V genes, and the cause of the others is not known. That table furnishes V, J and clone size, whereas the DNA furnished D and trimming. In all, the sample holds around 100,000 clones, and roughly 80% of those were seen once. The ten largest clones capture around a third of the sample.

Material: peripheral blood. The chain is encoded by TRBV7-8 joined to TRBJ2-4; 10 nucleotides in the junction match TRBD2. The clonotype comes from a man in his 70s with active or convalescent COVID-19. The CDR3 here reads CASSTLAGEAKNIQYF. The nucleotide sequence is given as TGTGCCAGCAGCACCCTAGCGGGAGAGGCCAAAAACATTCAGTACTTC.